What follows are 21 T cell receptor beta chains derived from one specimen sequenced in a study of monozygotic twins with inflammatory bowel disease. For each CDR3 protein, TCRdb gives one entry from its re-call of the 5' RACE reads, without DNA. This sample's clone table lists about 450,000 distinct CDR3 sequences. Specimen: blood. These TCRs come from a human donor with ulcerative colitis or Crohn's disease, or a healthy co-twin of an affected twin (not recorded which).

CDR3 loop: CASTLGTGGLTEAFF. The chain combines TRBV11-1 with TRBJ1-1; TCRdb's assignment of TRBD1 cannot be checked, as there is no DNA. CDR1 is SGHAT, CDR2 FQDESV, per germline (reference sequence). This CDR3 spans 15 amino acids.

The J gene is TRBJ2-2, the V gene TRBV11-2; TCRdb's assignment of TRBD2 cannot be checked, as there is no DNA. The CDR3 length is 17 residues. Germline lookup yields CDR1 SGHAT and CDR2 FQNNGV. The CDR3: CASSPVGGGAGTGELFF.

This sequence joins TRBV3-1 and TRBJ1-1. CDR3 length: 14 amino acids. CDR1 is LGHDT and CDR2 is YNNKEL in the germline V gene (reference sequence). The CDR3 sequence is CASSQGEARDEAFF.

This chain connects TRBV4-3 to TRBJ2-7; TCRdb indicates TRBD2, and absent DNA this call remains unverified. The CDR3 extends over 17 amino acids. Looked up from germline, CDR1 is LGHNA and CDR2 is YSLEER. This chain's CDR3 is CASSPGLLLSSDYEQYF.

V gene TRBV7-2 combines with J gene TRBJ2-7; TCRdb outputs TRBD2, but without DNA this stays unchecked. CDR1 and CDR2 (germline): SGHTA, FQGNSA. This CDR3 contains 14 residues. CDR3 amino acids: CASTPRGVSYEQYF.

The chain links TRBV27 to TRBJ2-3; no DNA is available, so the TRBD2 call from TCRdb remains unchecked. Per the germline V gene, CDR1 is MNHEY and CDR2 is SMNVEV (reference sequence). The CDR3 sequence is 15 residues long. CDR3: CASSSTRSSTDTQYF.

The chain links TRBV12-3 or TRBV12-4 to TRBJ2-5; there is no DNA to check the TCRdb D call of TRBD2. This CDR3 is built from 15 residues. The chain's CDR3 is CASRPSGTHQETQYF.

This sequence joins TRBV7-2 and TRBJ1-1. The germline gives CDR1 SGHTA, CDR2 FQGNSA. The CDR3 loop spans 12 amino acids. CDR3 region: CASSKGRIEAFF.

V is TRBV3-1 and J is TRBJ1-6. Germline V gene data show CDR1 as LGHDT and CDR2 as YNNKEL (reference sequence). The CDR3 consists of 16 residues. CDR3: CASSQVVSGFDSPLHF.

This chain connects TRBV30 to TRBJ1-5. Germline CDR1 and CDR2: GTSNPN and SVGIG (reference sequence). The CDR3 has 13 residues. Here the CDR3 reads CAWSKGMEKPQHF.

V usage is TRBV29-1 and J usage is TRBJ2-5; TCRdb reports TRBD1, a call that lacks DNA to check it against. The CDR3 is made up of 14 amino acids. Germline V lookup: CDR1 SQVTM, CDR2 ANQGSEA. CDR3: CSLWGPETQETQYF.

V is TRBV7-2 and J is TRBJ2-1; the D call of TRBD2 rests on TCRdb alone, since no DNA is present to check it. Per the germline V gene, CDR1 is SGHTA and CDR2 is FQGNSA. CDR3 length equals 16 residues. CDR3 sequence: CASSLVAGGSYNEQFF.

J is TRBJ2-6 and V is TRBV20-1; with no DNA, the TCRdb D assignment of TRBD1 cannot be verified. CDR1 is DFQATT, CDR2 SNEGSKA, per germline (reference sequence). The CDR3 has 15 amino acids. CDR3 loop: CSATSGDSGANVLTF.

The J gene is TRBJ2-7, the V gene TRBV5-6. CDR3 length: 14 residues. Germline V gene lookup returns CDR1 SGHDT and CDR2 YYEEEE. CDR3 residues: CASSLLLQSYEQYF.

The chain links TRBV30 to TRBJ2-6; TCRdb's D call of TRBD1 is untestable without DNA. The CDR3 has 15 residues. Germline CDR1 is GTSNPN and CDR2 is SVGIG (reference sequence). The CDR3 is CACRDLTSGANVLTF.

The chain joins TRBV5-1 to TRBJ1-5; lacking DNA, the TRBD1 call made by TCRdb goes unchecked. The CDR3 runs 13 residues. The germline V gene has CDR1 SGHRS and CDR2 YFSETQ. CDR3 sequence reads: CASSLIVGGPQHF.

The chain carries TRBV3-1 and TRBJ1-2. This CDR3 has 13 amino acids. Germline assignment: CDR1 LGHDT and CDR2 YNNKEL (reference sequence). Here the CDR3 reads CASSRKQHYGYTF.

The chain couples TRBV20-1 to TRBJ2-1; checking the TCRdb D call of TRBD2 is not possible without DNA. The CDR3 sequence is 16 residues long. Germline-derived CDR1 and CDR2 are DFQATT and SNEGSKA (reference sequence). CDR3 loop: CSAYRIGGGTYNEQFF.

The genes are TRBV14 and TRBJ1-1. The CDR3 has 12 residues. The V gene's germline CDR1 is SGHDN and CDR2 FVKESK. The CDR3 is CASSQGTVQAFF.

CDR3 in amino acids: CASSQGGGNTIYF. The V and J genes are TRBV4-3 and TRBJ1-3. Per the germline V gene, CDR1 is LGHNA and CDR2 is YSLEER. This CDR3 comprises 13 residues.

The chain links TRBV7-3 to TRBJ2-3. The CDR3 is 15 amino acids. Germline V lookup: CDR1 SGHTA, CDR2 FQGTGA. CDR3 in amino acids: CASSLSSGDTDTQYF.